These 3 T cell receptor beta chains originate from one sample sequenced in a study of beta chain features in type 1 diabetes. Reverse transcription of all isolated RNA meant that expressed TCRB transcripts were sequenced. This table comes from immunoSEQ multiplex PCR, and its TCRdb copy is limited to in-frame clones, with some not included. The sample consists of some 44,000 clones, around 50% of them appearing once. What was sequenced was stem cell memory CD4+ T cells from blood. The receptors were gathered from a woman under 40 in good health.

V and J are TRBV28 and TRBJ1-4; D uncertain. V was clipped by 5 bases and J by 11 bases, with 12 bases between them. Germline lookup yields CDR1 MDHEN and CDR2 SYDVKM. The CDR3 runs 12 residues. CDR3 nucleotides: TGTGCCAGCAGTCCATATGGCAGTAAACTGTTTTTT. Translating gives CASSPYGSKLFF.

The chain links TRBV18 to TRBJ2-3; the D gene is possibly TRBD1 (6 bases). Germline V lookup: CDR1 KGHSH, CDR2 LQKENI. The CDR3 length is 18 residues. V lost 3 bases, J lost 0 bases, and 19 bases lay in between. DNA of the CDR3: TGTGCCAGCTCACCCAGGCTAACAGGGTCCTCGAGCACAGATACGCAGTATTTT. Its protein is CASSPRLTGSSSTDTQYF.

The chain joins TRBV18 to TRBJ1-1; 8 nucleotides match TRBD1. J lost 0 bases, V lost 3 bases, and 6 bases had no gene match. CDR1 is KGHSH, CDR2 LQKENI, per germline. The length of the CDR3 is 16 residues. The CDR3 loop reads CASSPRDRPMNTEAFF. In DNA form, the CDR3 reads TGTGCCAGCTCACCCAGGGACAGGCCCATGAACACTGAAGCTTTCTTT.